This TCR beta chain comes out of a study of cytomegalovirus exposure and HLA in healthy donors. On the study more broadly: The platform used for the approximately 120 validation repertoires matched that of the approximately 710 first-cohort repertoires, a later analysis reported.

The method was immunoSEQ multiplex PCR; TCRdb's version includes in-frame clones alone and lacks a portion of them. The sample lists a few hundred thousand clones; approximately 86% were seen once. This TCR was recovered from a man aged 25-45 years in good health and CMV-seronegative. The sample was PBMCs.

The CDR3, as DNA: TGTGCCAGCAGCTTCACCGGGGGGGGCTCCTACGAGCAGTACTTC. It translates to CASSFTGGGSYEQYF. V usage is TRBV7-2 and J usage is TRBJ2-7, with 8 bases aligning to TRBD2. After removal of 3 bases from V and 0 bases from J, the junction contained 4 bases not matched to a gene. The length of the CDR3 is 15 residues. Germline V gene lookup returns CDR1 SGHTA and CDR2 FQGNSA.